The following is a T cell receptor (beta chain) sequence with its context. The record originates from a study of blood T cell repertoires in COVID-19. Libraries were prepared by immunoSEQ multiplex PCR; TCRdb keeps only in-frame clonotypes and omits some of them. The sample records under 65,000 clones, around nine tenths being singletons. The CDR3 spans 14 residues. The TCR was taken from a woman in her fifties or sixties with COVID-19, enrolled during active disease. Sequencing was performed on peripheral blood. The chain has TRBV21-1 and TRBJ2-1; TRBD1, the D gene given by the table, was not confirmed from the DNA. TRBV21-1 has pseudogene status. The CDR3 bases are TGTGCCAGCAGCTTTCGATACAGGGTCAATGAGCAGTTCTTC. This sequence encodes CASSFRYRVNEQFF.